Shown below are 9 T cell receptor beta chains from a single sample sequenced in a study of a mutant IDH1 vaccine in newly diagnosed glioma. The antigens these receptors bind are not known. Produced via immunoSEQ multiplex PCR; TCRdb's table is partial and in-frame only. The sample shows fewer than 55,000 clones, around 86% of them seen only once. The time point: week 35, safety follow-up. What each vaccine dose contained was 300 ug of mutant IDH1 20-mer peptide, accompanied by topical imiquimod. Sequenced material: PBMCs, taken from a glioma patient whose treatment included an IDH1 peptide vaccine. All receptors come from a woman aged 40 to 50 with glioma. Some clones in this sample may be carry-over from other donors' samples.

This rearrangement joins TRBV4-3 to TRBJ2-6, with D perhaps matching TRBD1 or TRBD2 (5 bases each). Germline assignment: CDR1 LGHNA and CDR2 YSLEER. Trimming took off 0 bases at V and 3 bases at J, with 9 bases between the two ends. The CDR3 loop spans 16 amino acids. CDR3 region: CASSQDVGVGANVLTF. In DNA, the CDR3 is TGCGCCAGCAGCCAAGATGTGGGGGTTGGGGCCAACGTCCTGACTTTC.

The chain carries TRBV6-5 and TRBJ2-2; 8 nucleotides align to TRBD1. The V segment lost 0 bases and the J segment 4 bases; nucleotides outside the gene matches: 4. CDR1 and CDR2 from the germline V gene are MNHEY and SVGAGI. The CDR3 totals 16 residues. The CDR3 region is CASSYSTRGRTGELFF. The DNA of the CDR3 is TGTGCCAGCAGTTACTCAACCAGGGGGCGCACCGGGGAGCTGTTTTTT.

This clone occurred a few times. V usage is TRBV25-1 and J usage is TRBJ1-6; 8 bases fit TRBD1. The CDR3 is 15 amino acids. V lost 7 bases to trimming and J lost 8 bases; unmatched junction nucleotides: 10. From germline, CDR1 is MGHDK and CDR2 SYGVNS. The CDR3 DNA reads TGTGCCAGCACGGGAACGACAGGGGTCTATTCACCCCTCCACTTT. Protein: CASTGTTGVYSPLHF.

The V gene is TRBV7-2, the J gene TRBJ1-1; D is unclear. This CDR3 region has 13 residues. CDR1 is SGHTA and CDR2 is FQGNSA in the germline V gene. Trimming stripped 6 bases from V and 4 bases from J, with 12 bases between. The CDR3 DNA is TGTGCCAGCAGGTGGGTAGAACGCACTGAAGCTTTCTTT. Translating it yields CASRWVERTEAFF.

The chain links TRBV11-2 to TRBJ1-2; D is unclear. Germline V lookup: CDR1 SGHAT, CDR2 FQNNGV. V lost 5 bases, J lost 5 bases, and 18 bases lay in between. This CDR3 has 15 residues. CDR3 coding DNA: TGTGCCAGCAGCCCAAGGGCGGGTAGTGTTTATGGCTACACCTTC. It encodes CASSPRAGSVYGYTF.

The rearrangement joins TRBV4-3 to TRBJ2-7; D not certain. The germline V gene has CDR1 LGHNA and CDR2 YSLEER. V lost 0 bases, J lost 3 bases, and 6 bases lay in between. The CDR3 runs 13 residues. Written as DNA, the CDR3 is TGCGCCAGCAGCCAAGATCATAGCTACGAGCAGTACTTC. It is translated as CASSQDHSYEQYF.

This chain joins TRBV4-3 and TRBJ1-5, with D possibly being TRBD1 (5 bases). The V end was cut by 0 bases, the J end by 0 bases, with 6 bases between. The germline CDR1 and CDR2 sequences are LGHNA and YSLEER. The length of the CDR3 is 15 residues. The DNA of the CDR3 is TGCGCCAGCAGCCAAGATGGGGCTAGCAATCAGCCCCAGCATTTT. Its translation: CASSQDGASNQPQHF.

The rearrangement uses TRBV6-5 and TRBJ1-5; maybe TRBD1 (6 bases). This CDR3 has 14 amino acids. V lost 8 bases to trimming and J lost 7 bases, with 18 bases between them. The germline CDR1 and CDR2 sequences are MNHEY and SVGAGI. The CDR3 region is CASATTGRNQPQHF. Written as DNA, the CDR3 is TGTGCCAGCGCTACTACAGGGAGGAACCAGCCCCAGCATTTT.

The V and J genes are TRBV15 and TRBJ2-7; the D is unclear. The CDR3 covers 13 residues. Germline V gene sequence: CDR1 LNHNV, CDR2 YYDKDF (reference sequence). V was clipped by 0 bases and J by 3 bases, with 6 bases between them. The chain's CDR3 is CATSRDSIYEQYF. In DNA form, the CDR3 reads TGTGCCACCAGCAGAGATAGTATCTACGAGCAGTACTTC.